These 19 T cell receptor beta chains were all obtained from the same sample, sequenced in a study of shared T cell receptors in the human thymus (dated by TCRdb to the early 2020s). The library was built by means of the immunoSEQ multiplex PCR assay. Here the immuneACCESS table is served through TCRdb, limited to in-frame sequences with V and J called. Missing clones are a known gap in these copies; in checked studies unresolved V genes cover under half, and the rest lacks a known reason. The sample has 640,000 or so clones on record, around 87% of them singletons. The top ten constitute roughly 0.0087% of the sample. The sample was also linked to a second study, of human thymus T cells.

Sample: thymocytes. The receptors were sampled from a boy younger than two with a congenital heart defect. Donor details come from another sample of the same person, matched by shared clones.

This clone has just a few counts. This chain links TRBV28 with TRBJ1-5, with TRBD1 matching over 7 bases. The CDR3 consists of 13 residues. The junction had 6 bases not matched to a gene; V was cut back by 10 bases and J by 3 bases. Germline loops: CDR1 MDHEN, CDR2 SYDVKM. The CDR3 DNA is TGTGCCATCAGAGGGACAGACAATCAGCCCCAGCATTTT. Encoded protein: CAIRGTDNQPQHF. The full variable domain, its missing parts supplied by reference TRBV28 and TRBJ1-5, is DVKVTQSSRYLVKRTGEKVFLECVQDMDHENMFWYRQDPGLGLRLIYFSYDVKMKEKGDIPEGYSVSREKKERFSLILESASTNQTSMYLCAIRGTDNQPQHFGDGTRLSIL.

The V and J genes are TRBV7-8 and TRBJ2-7; 15 positions agree with TRBD2. The germline V gene has CDR1 SGHVS and CDR2 FQNEAQ. Germline trimming cut 5 bases from V and 2 bases from J; bases unmatched to any gene: 4. This CDR3 has 16 residues. The CDR3: CASSQGLAGGTYEQYF. DNA for the CDR3: TGTGCCAGCAGCCAGGGACTAGCGGGAGGAACCTACGAGCAGTACTTC.

The chain is built from TRBV20-1 and TRBJ2-7, with 7 bases aligning to TRBD1. Germline loops: CDR1 DFQATT, CDR2 SNEGSKA (reference sequence). The CDR3 is 11 amino acids. Germline trimming cut 6 bases from V and 5 bases from J; bases unmatched to any gene: 4. CDR3 coding DNA: TGCAGTGCGGGACAGATCGACGAGCAGTACTTC. It translates to CSAGQIDEQYF.

This clone came up a few times. The chain employs TRBV5-4 and TRBJ2-7; D is unclear. This CDR3 contains 13 residues. Trimming removed 0 bases at V and 0 bases at J, with 4 bases between. CDR1 and CDR2 (germline): SGHNT, YYREEE (reference sequence). The CDR3 is CASSLDGSYEQYF. CDR3 in DNA: TGTGCCAGCAGCTTGGACGGCTCCTACGAGCAGTACTTC.

V is TRBV19 and J is TRBJ1-5, with TRBD1 as a possible D gene (6 bases). Germline V gene sequence: CDR1 LNHDA, CDR2 SQIVND (reference sequence). Trimming cost V 3 bases and J 4 bases, with 13 bases left between them. The CDR3 length is 15 residues. CDR3 DNA: TGTGCCAGTAGTATGCGGAGAGGGGGAAATCAGCCCCAGCATTTT. Translation gives CASSMRRGGNQPQHF.

The chain recombines TRBV2 with TRBJ2-3; TRBD2 matches 13 bases. Germline V gene data show CDR1 as SNHLY and CDR2 as FYNNEI. V shed 2 bases and J 3 bases; nucleotides not matched to a gene: 17. The CDR3 covers 21 residues. The CDR3 protein is CASSETPPRRLTSGRTDTQYF. CDR3 nucleotides: TGTGCCAGCAGTGAAACCCCCCCCCGTCGTCTGACTAGCGGGAGGACAGATACGCAGTATTTT.

The gene calls are TRBV10-3 and TRBJ2-7, with 10 positions matching TRBD2. Losses at the gene ends were 7 bases for V and 6 bases for J; bases not matched to a gene: 6. CDR1 and CDR2 (germline): ENHRY, SYGVKD. The CDR3 contains 13 residues. The CDR3 spells CAINERGGFEQYF. In nucleotides, the CDR3 is TGTGCCATCAACGAGCGGGGGGGCTTCGAGCAGTACTTC.

This clone was seen only a few times. The rearrangement joins TRBV5-1 to TRBJ2-7; TRBD1 matches 7 bases. The V segment lost 7 bases and the J segment 7 bases; nucleotides outside the gene matches: 11. CDR1 is SGHRS, CDR2 YFSETQ, per germline. There are 13 residues in the CDR3. The CDR3 sequence: CASGYRGRGEQYF. CDR3 DNA: TGCGCCAGCGGCTACAGGGGTAGAGGGGAGCAGTACTTC.

V gene TRBV9 combines with J gene TRBJ2-1; D perhaps matches TRBD1 (6 bases). The V gene lost 0 bases and the J gene lost 3 bases, with 7 bases spanning the gap. Germline CDR1 SGDLS, CDR2 YYNGEE. The length of the CDR3 is 14 residues. The CDR3 here is CASSVGGGYNEQFF. The CDR3 coding sequence is TGTGCCAGCAGCGTAGGAGGGGGCTACAATGAGCAGTTCTTC.

The chain links TRBV27 to TRBJ2-3, with 9 nucleotides matching TRBD2. The J segment lost 5 bases and the V segment lost 5 bases, leaving 8 bases of the junction unmatched. The CDR3 consists of 15 residues. From germline, CDR1 is MNHEY and CDR2 SMNVEV (reference sequence). The CDR3 DNA is TGTGCCAGCAGTCCCAATAGCGGGGGAGAAGATACGCAGTATTTT. Encoded protein: CASSPNSGGEDTQYF.

The chain is built from TRBV27 and TRBJ2-1; 15 bases fit TRBD2. Trimming at V came to 3 bases and at J to 0 bases, leaving 3 bases not matched to a gene. The CDR3 contains 18 residues. In germline, CDR1 is MNHEY, CDR2 SMNVEV (reference sequence). The DNA of the CDR3 is TGTGCCAGCAGTTTCGGGACTAGCGGGGGGACCTCCTACAATGAGCAGTTCTTC. Protein product: CASSFGTSGGTSYNEQFF.

V usage is TRBV14 and J usage is TRBJ2-1; D remains ambiguous. Looked up from germline, CDR1 is SGHDN and CDR2 is FVKESK. Trimming cost V 4 bases and J 0 bases, with 4 bases left between them. CDR3 length equals 13 residues. The CDR3 region has the DNA TGTGCCAGCAGCCCCCGCTCCTACAATGAGCAGTTCTTC. Translating it yields CASSPRSYNEQFF. The whole variable domain, remainder taken from reference TRBV14 and TRBJ2-1, is EAGVTQFPSHSVIEKGQTVTLRCDPISGHDNLYWYRRVMGKEIKFLLHFVKESKQDESGMPNNRFLAERTGGTYSTLKVQPAELEDSGVYFCASSPRSYNEQFFGPGTRLTVL.

The V call is TRBV7-6, the J call TRBJ1-1; D ambiguous. Germline CDR1 reads SGHVS; CDR2 reads FNYEAQ. There are 14 residues in the CDR3. The V gene lost 1 base and the J gene lost 2 bases, with 8 bases spanning the gap. CDR3 loop: CASSLERGNTEAFF. The CDR3 DNA sequence: TGTGCCAGCAGCTTAGAGCGGGGTAACACTGAAGCTTTCTTT.

V gene TRBV19 combines with J gene TRBJ2-1; TRBD2 agrees at 9 bases. Germline V gene lookup returns CDR1 LNHDA and CDR2 SQIVND (reference sequence). V shed 4 bases, J shed 7 bases, and the junction held 8 bases outside the gene matches. The CDR3 consists of 15 residues. CDR3 protein: CASSNGLAGPNEQFF. CDR3 DNA sequence: TGTGCCAGTAGTAATGGGCTAGCGGGGCCTAATGAGCAGTTCTTC.

V gene TRBV7-2 combines with J gene TRBJ1-1, with 8 nucleotides matching TRBD1. Germline assignment: CDR1 SGHTA and CDR2 FQGNSA. The CDR3 runs 12 residues. V lost 5 bases, J lost 11 bases, and 7 bases stayed unmatched. CDR3 DNA sequence: TGTGCCAGCAGCCCTCGCACAGGGGGGGCTTTCTTT. It specifies CASSPRTGGAFF.

Comment on this clone: The same CDR3 is also encoded by other DNA sequences in this sample. This chain connects TRBV28 to TRBJ1-6, with 7 bases that match TRBD1. This CDR3 is built from 18 residues. After removal of 2 bases from V and 7 bases from J, the junction contained 14 bases not matched to a gene. The germline gives CDR1 MDHEN, CDR2 SYDVKM. The CDR3 DNA reads as TGTGCCAGCAGTTTACTGCCCGAGGCAGGGGGAAGCAATTCACCCCTCCACTTT. Amino acid sequence: CASSLLPEAGGSNSPLHF.

V and J are TRBV18 and TRBJ1-4, with D perhaps matching TRBD1 (5 bases). This CDR3 contains 17 residues. Deletions cut 3 bases from V and 4 bases from J, with 18 bases between. Looked up from germline, CDR1 is KGHSH and CDR2 is LQKENI. CDR3 in amino acids: CASSPPVGAVNNEKLFF. The CDR3 DNA reads TGTGCCAGCTCACCCCCAGTTGGGGCTGTGAATAATGAAAAACTGTTTTTT.

This sequence joins TRBV6-1 and TRBJ2-7, with 11 bases matching TRBD2. The CDR3 has 16 amino acids. Germline V gene sequence: CDR1 MNHNS, CDR2 SASEGT. The J segment lost 5 bases and the V segment lost 1 base, leaving 7 bases of the junction unmatched. The CDR3 DNA is TGTGCCAGCAGTGAAGAAAAGGTAGCGGGAGGGAACGAGCAGTACTTC. Encoded protein: CASSEEKVAGGNEQYF.

Comments on this clone: The junction differs from germline at one of its ends, possibly a read error. The same CDR3 can be traced to other DNA sequences in this sample. The rearrangement joins TRBV7-6 to TRBJ1-6; D not certain. The germline V gene encodes CDR1 SGHVS and CDR2 FNYEAQ. This CDR3 is 15 amino acids long. CDR3 DNA: TGTGCCAGCAGCTTAAACAGTTCCTATAATTCCCCCCTCCACTTT. This gives the protein CASSLNSSYNSPLHF.